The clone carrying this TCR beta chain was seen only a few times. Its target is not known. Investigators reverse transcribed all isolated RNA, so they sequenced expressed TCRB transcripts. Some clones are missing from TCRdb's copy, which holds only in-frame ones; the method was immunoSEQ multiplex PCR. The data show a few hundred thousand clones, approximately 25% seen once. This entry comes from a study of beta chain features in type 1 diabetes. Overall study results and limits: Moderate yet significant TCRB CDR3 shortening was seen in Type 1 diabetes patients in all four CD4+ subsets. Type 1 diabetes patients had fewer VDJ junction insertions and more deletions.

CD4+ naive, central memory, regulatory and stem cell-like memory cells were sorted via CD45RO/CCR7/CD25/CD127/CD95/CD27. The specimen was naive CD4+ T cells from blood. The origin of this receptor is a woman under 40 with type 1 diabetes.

The CDR3 spells CASSSKGLAGGEQYF. The CDR3 DNA is TGTGCCAGCAGCTCAAAAGGACTAGCGGGAGGCGAGCAGTACTTC. V usage is TRBV7-2 and J usage is TRBJ2-7; 14 nucleotides align to TRBD2. The V gene's germline CDR1 is SGHTA and CDR2 FQGNSA. This CDR3 spans 15 amino acids. J was trimmed by 6 bases and V by 4 bases; bases with no gene match: 5.